This T cell receptor beta chain was captured by sequencing in a study of PD-1 blockade in classical Hodgkin lymphoma. Specified time point: cycle 4 day 1 (C4D1), after less than seven weeks of nivolumab. Every patient had relapsed following autologous stem cell transplantation, and cohorts differed in brentuximab vedotin exposure. Measured with immunoSEQ multiplex PCR; TCRdb has only the in-frame clones, and not every one. Here the sample spans 27,000 or so clones, 72% being singletons. V lost 6 bases and J 1 base, leaving 22 bases between the germline ends. This CDR3 region has 17 residues. Germline lookup yields CDR1 MNHEY and CDR2 SMNVEV (reference sequence). In its sample, this clone was seen once.

V and J are TRBV27 and TRBJ2-7; D might be TRBD1 (6 bases). This specimen consisted of peripheral blood mononuclear cells (PBMCs), obtained before the fourth cycle of nivolumab. The source is a human donor with classical Hodgkin lymphoma. CDR3 sequence: CASSEYYRVSGSYEQYF. In nucleotides, the CDR3 is TGTGCCAGCAGCGAATACTACAGGGTTTCGGGGTCCTACGAGCAGTACTTC.